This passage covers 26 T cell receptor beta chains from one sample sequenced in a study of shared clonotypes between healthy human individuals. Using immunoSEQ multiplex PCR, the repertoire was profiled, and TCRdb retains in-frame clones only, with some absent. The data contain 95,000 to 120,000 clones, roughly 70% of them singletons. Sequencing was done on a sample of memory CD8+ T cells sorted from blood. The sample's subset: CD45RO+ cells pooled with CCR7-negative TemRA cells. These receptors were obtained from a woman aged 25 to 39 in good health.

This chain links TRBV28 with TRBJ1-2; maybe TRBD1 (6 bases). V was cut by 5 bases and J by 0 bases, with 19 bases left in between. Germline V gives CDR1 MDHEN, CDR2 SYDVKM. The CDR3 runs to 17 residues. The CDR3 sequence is CASSRAPYRDTNYGYTF. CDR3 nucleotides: TGTGCCAGCAGTCGTGCCCCCTACAGGGACACTAACTATGGCTACACCTTC.

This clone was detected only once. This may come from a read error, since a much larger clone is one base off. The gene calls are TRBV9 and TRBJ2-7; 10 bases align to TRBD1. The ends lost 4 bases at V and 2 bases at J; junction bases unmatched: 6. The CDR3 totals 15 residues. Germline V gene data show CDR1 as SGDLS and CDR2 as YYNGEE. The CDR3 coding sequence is TGTGCCAGCAGCCAAGTCGGGACAGGGGCCTACGAGCAGTACTTC. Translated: CASSQVGTGAYEQYF.

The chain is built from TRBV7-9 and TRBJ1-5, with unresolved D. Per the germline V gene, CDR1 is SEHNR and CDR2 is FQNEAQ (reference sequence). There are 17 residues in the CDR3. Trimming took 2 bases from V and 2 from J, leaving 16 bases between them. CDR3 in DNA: TGTGCCAGCAGCTTATGGCCCGGCATCATGGGCAATCAGCCCCAGCATTTT. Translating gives CASSLWPGIMGNQPQHF.

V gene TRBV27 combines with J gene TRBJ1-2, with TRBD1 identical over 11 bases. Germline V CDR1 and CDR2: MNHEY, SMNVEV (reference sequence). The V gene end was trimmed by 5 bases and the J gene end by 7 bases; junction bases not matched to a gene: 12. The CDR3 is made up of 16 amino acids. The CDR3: CASSLRAGQGVGGYTF. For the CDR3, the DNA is TGTGCCAGCAGTCTGCGGGCGGGACAGGGGGTCGGTGGCTACACCTTC.

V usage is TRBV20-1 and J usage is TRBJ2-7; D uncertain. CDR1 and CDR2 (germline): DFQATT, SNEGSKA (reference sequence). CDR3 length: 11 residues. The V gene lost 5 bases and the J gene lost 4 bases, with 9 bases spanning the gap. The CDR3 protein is CSADGVYEQYF. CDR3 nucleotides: TGCAGTGCTGACGGAGTTTACGAGCAGTACTTC.

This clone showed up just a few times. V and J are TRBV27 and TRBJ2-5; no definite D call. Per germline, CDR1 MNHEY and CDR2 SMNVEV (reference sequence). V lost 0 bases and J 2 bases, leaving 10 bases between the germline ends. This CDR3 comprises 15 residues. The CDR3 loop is CASSLSYLAQETQYF. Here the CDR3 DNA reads TGTGCCAGCAGTTTATCGTACTTGGCTCAAGAGACCCAGTACTTC.

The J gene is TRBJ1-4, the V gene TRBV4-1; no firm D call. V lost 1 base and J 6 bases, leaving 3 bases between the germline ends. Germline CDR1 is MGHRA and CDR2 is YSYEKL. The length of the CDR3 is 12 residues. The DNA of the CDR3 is TGCGCCAGCAGCCAAGTCTATGAAAAACTGTTTTTT. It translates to CASSQVYEKLFF.

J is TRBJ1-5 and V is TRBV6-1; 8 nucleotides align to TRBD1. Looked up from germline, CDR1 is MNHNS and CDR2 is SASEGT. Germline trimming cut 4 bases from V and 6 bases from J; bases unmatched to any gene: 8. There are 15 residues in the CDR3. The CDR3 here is CASSVEWTGSQPQHF. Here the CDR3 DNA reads TGTGCCAGCAGTGTTGAGTGGACAGGGAGTCAGCCCCAGCATTTT.

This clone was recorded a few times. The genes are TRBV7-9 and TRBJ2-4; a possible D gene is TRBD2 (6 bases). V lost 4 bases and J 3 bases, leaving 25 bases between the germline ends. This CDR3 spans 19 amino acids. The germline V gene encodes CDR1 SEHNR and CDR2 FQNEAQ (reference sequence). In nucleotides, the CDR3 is TGTGCCAGCAGCTCCCCCCTTACCGGGAGCTCCCCCTACAAAAACATTCAGTACTTC. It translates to CASSSPLTGSSPYKNIQYF. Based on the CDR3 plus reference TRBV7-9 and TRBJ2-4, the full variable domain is DTGVSQNPRHKITKRGQNVTFRCDPISEHNRLYWYRQTLGQGPEFLTYFQNEAQLEKSRLLSDRFSAERPKGSFSTLEIQRTEQGDSAMYLCASSSPLTGSSPYKNIQYFGAGTRLSVL.

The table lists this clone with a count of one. The CDR3: CASSFGASNQPQHF. For the CDR3, the DNA is TGTGCCAGCAGTTTCGGGGCAAGCAATCAGCCCCAGCATTTT. The genes are TRBV28 and TRBJ1-5; tentatively, D is TRBD1 (5 bases). CDR3 length: 14 amino acids. From germline, CDR1 is MDHEN and CDR2 SYDVKM. V shed 3 bases and J shed 1 base, with 7 bases lying between them.

The CDR3 region has the DNA TGTGCCAGCAGTGAAGGGGGACTAGTCACCTATGAGCAGTTCTTC. It translates to CASSEGGLVTYEQFF. The chain combines TRBV2 with TRBJ2-1, with 8 nucleotides matching TRBD2. The V and J ends lost 1 base and 8 bases, in that order; junction bases with no gene match: 7. The CDR3 loop spans 15 amino acids. Germline V lookup: CDR1 SNHLY, CDR2 FYNNEI.

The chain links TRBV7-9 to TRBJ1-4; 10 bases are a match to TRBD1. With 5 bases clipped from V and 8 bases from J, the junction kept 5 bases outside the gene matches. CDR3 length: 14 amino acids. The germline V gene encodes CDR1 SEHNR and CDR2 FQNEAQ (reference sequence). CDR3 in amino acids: CASSMGQGIEKLFF. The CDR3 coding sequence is TGTGCCAGCAGCATGGGACAGGGGATAGAAAAACTGTTTTTT.

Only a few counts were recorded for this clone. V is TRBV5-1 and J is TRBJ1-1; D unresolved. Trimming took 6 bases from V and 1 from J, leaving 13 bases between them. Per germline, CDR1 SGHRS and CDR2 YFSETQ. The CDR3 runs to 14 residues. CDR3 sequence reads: CASNHETGNTEAFF. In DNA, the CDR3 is TGCGCCAGCAACCACGAGACGGGGAACACTGAAGCTTTCTTT.

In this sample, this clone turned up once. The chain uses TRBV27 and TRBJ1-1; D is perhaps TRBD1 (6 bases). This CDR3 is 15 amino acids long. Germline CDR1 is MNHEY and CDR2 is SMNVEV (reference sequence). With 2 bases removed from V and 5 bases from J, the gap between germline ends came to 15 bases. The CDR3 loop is CASSLDLGARTEAFF. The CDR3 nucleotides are TGTGCCAGCAGTTTAGATTTGGGGGCCCGAACTGAAGCTTTCTTT.

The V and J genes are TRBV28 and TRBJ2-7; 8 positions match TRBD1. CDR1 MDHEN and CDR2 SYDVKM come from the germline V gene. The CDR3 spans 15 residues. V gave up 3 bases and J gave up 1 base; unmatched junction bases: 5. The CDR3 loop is CASSLRQGPSYEQYF. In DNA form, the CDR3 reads TGTGCCAGCAGTTTGCGACAGGGGCCTTCCTACGAGCAGTACTTC.

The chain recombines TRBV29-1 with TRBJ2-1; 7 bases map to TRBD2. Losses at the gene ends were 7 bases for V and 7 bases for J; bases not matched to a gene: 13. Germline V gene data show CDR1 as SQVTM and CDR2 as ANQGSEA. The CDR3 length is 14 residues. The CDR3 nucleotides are TGCAGCGCTGGCAGAGCGGGAAGTAGGAATGAGCAGTTCTTC. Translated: CSAGRAGSRNEQFF.

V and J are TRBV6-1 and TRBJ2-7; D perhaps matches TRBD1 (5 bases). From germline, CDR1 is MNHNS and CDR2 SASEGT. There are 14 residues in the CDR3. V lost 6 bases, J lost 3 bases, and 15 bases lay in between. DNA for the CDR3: TGTGCCAGCAGAAAGGAGTGGGGCTTCTACGAGCAGTACTTC. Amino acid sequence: CASRKEWGFYEQYF.

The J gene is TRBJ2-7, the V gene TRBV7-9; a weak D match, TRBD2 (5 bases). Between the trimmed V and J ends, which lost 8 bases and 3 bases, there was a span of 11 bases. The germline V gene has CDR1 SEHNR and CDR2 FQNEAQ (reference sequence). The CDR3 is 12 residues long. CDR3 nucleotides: TGTGCCAGCGGAGCCCGGGGCTACGAGCAGTACTTC. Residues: CASGARGYEQYF.

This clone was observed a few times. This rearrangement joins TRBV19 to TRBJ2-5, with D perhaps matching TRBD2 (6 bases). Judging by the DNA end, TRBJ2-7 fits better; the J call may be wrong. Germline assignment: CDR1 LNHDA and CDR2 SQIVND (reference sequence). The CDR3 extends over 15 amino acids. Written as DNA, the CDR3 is TGTGCCAGTAGTAGTATATCGGGAGAAGCACACGAGCAGTACTTC. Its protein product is CASSSISGEAHEQYF.

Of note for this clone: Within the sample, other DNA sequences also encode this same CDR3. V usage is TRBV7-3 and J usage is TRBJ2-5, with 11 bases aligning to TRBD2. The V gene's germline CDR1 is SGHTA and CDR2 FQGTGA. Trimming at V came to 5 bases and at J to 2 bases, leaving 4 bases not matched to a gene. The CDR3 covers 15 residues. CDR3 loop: CASSAGTSGQETQYF. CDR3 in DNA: TGTGCCAGCAGCGCCGGGACTAGCGGACAAGAGACCCAGTACTTC. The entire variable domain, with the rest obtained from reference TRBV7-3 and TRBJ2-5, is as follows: GAGVSQTPSNKVTEKGKYVELRCDPISGHTALYWYRQSLGQGPEFLIYFQGTGAADDSGLPNDRFFAVRPEGSVSTLKIQRTERGDSAVYLCASSAGTSGQETQYFGPGTRLLVL.

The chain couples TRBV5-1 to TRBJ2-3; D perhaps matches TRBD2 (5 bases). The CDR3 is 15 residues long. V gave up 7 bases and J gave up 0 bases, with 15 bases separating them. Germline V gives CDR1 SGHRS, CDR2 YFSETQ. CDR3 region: CASSGLLSSTDTQYF. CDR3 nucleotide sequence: TGCGCCAGCTCCGGACTTTTATCTAGCACAGATACGCAGTATTTT.

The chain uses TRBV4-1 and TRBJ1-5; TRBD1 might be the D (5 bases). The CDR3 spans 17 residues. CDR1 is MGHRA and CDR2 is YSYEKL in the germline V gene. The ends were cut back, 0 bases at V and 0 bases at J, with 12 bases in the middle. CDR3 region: CASSQDGNRYSNQPQHF. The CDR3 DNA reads TGCGCCAGCAGCCAAGATGGGAACAGGTATAGCAATCAGCCCCAGCATTTT.

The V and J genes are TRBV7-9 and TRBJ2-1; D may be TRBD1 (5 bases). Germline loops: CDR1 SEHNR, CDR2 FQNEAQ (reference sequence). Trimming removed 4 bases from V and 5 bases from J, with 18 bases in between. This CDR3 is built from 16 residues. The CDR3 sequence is CASSSPLRTPNNEQFF. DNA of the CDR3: TGTGCCAGCAGCTCGCCCTTAAGGACACCGAACAATGAGCAGTTCTTC.

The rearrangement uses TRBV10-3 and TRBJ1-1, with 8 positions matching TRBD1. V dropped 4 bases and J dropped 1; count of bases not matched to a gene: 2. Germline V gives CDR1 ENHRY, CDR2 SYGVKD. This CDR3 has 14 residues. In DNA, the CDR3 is TGTGCCATCAGTGCCGACAGGGGGAACACTGAAGCTTTCTTT. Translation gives CAISADRGNTEAFF.

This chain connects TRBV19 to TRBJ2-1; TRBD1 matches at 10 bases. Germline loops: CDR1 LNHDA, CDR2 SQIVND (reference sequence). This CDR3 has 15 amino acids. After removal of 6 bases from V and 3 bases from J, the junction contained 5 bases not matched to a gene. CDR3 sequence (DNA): TGTGCCAGTAGAGAGGACAGGGGGGACTACAATGAGCAGTTCTTC. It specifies CASREDRGDYNEQFF.

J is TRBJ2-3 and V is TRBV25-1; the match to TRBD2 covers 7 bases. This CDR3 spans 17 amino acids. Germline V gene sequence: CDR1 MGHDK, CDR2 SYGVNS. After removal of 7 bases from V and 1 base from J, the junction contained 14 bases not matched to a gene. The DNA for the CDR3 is TGTGCCAGCAACGCCCACGGACGGGGGGAGGGCACAGATACGCAGTATTTT. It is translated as CASNAHGRGEGTDTQYF.